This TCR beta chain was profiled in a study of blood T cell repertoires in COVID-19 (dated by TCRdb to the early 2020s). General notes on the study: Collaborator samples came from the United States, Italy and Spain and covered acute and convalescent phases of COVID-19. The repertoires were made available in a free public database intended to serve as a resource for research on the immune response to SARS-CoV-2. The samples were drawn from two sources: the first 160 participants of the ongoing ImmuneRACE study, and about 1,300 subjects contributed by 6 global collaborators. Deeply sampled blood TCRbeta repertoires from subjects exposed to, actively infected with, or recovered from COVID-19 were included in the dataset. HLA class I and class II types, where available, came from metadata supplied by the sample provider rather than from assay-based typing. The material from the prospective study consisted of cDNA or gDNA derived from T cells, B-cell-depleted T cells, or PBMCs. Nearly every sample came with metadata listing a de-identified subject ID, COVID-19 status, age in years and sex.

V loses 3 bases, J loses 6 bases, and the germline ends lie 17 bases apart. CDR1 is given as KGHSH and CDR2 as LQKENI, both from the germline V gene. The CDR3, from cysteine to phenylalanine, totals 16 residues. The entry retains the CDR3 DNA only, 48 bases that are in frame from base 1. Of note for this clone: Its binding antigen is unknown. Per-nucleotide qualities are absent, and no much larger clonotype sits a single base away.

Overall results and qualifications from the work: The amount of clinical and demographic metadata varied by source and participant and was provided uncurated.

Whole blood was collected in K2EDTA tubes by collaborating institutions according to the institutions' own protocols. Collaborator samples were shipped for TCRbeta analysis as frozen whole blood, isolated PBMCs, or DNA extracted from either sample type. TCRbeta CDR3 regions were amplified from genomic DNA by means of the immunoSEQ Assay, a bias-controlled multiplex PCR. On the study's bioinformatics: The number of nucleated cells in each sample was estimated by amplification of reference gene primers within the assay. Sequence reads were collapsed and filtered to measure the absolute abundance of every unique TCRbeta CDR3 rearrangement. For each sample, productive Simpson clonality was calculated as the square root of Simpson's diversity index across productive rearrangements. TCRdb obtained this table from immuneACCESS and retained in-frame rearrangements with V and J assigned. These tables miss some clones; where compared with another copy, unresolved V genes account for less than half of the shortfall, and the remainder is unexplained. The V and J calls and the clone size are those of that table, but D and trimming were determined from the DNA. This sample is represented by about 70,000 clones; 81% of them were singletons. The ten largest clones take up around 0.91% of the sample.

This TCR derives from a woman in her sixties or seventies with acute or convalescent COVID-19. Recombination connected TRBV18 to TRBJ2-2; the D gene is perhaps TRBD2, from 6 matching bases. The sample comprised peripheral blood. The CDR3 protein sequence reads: CASSPEPGRGAGELFF. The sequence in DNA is TGTGCCAGCTCACCCGAGCCCGGGAGAGGCGCCGGGGAGCTGTTTTTT.